These 4 T cell receptor beta chains came from one sample sequenced in a study of OX40 agonist ivuxolimab in advanced cancers. Assay: immunoSEQ multiplex PCR; the TCRdb copy retains only in-frame clones and omits some. The profile shows about 91,000 clones, approximately 90% of them singletons. Sequences were derived from CD4+ or CD8+ T cells sorted from blood, sampled in a trial of the OX40 agonist ivuxolimab. Receptor source: an adult with an advanced solid tumor such as melanoma, head and neck, liver or kidney cancer.

The chain employs TRBV4-3 and TRBJ1-2; D is unresolved. The CDR3 covers 14 residues. Trimming pared 0 bases from V and 7 bases from J, leaving 12 bases between. Germline CDR1 is LGHNA and CDR2 is YSLEER. In DNA, the CDR3 is TGCGCCAGCAGCCAAGATTTGGGGAATGCTGGCTACACCTTC. Translation: CASSQDLGNAGYTF.

The chain carries TRBV10-3 and TRBJ1-5, with D possibly TRBD1 on 5 matching bases. V lost 8 bases to trimming and J lost 5 bases, with 10 bases between them. This CDR3 contains 12 residues. CDR1 and CDR2 (germline): ENHRY, SYGVKD. CDR3 protein: CAIGGKDQPQHF. The CDR3 DNA is TGTGCCATCGGGGGGAAGGATCAGCCCCAGCATTTT.

This chain connects TRBV7-2 to TRBJ2-5; a possible D gene is TRBD2 (6 bases). The V and J ends lost 5 bases and 3 bases respectively, with 10 bases between them. From germline, CDR1 is SGHTA and CDR2 FQGNSA. CDR3 length: 13 amino acids. The CDR3 nucleotides read TGTGCCAGCAGCCGGACGGGAGAAGAGACCCAGTACTTC. It translates to CASSRTGEETQYF. The full variable domain, in which reference TRBV7-2 and TRBJ2-5 provide the parts outside the CDR3, is GAGVSQSPSNKVTEKGKDVELRCDPISGHTALYWYRQSLGQGLEFLIYFQGNSAPDKSGLPSDRFSAERTGGSVSTLTIQRTQQEDSAVYLCASSRTGEETQYFGPGTRLLVL.

The table lists this clone with a few counts. The rearrangement links TRBV25-1 to TRBJ1-4, with unresolved D. This CDR3 comprises 13 residues. Germline CDR1 reads MGHDK; CDR2 reads SYGVNS. Trimming stripped 5 bases from V and 5 bases from J, with 9 bases between. The CDR3: CASSYSANEKLFF. CDR3 nucleotides: TGTGCCAGCAGTTACAGCGCGAATGAAAAACTGTTTTTT.